The 15 T cell receptor beta chains below come from one sample, sequenced in a study of T cell responses to AZD1222 COVID-19 vaccine. Profiled with immunoSEQ multiplex PCR; TCRdb holds only in-frame clones, not every one. The sample holds more than 80,000 clones, 88% seen once. The material sequenced was peripheral blood, taken on day 0 of AZD1222 vaccination. These receptor sequences come from an adult in good health.

This chain joins TRBV7-2 and TRBJ2-5; D perhaps matches TRBD1 (5 bases). Germline V gene lookup returns CDR1 SGHTA and CDR2 FQGNSA. This CDR3 is 15 amino acids long. Trimming stripped 3 bases from V and 0 bases from J, with 11 bases between. DNA for the CDR3: TGTGCCAGCAGCTTTGAGACAGATTACCAAGAGACCCAGTACTTC. It codes for CASSFETDYQETQYF. Full variable domain (outside the CDR3, taken from reference TRBV7-2 and TRBJ2-5): GAGVSQSPSNKVTEKGKDVELRCDPISGHTALYWYRQSLGQGLEFLIYFQGNSAPDKSGLPSDRFSAERTGGSVSTLTIQRTQQEDSAVYLCASSFETDYQETQYFGPGTRLLVL.

CDR3 region: CASSLVSGSTNEKLFF. The DNA of the CDR3 is TGTGCCAGCAGCTTAGTATCCGGATCCACTAATGAAAAACTGTTTTTT. The V gene is TRBV7-9, the J gene TRBJ1-4, with unresolved D. This CDR3 region has 16 residues. The V and J ends lost 1 base and 2 bases respectively, with 11 bases between them. Germline V gives CDR1 SEHNR, CDR2 FQNEAQ (reference sequence).

This clone was seen once. The V and J genes are TRBV15 and TRBJ2-7; D is tentatively TRBD1 or TRBD2 (5 bases each). The CDR3 extends over 15 amino acids. Germline V gene sequence: CDR1 LNHNV, CDR2 YYDKDF (reference sequence). Trimming left V 0 bases short and J 2 bases short, with 11 bases between. The CDR3 protein is CATSRDPGTAYEQYF. In DNA, the CDR3 is TGTGCCACCAGCAGAGATCCCGGGACCGCCTACGAGCAGTACTTC.

This clone was detected a few times. Here the CDR3 reads CASSPRPSSHTKAKNIQYF. In nucleotides, the CDR3 is TGTGCCAGCTCACCACGTCCGTCTAGCCATACAAAAGCCAAAAACATTCAGTACTTC. The rearrangement joins TRBV18 to TRBJ2-4, with TRBD2 as a possible D gene (5 bases). Deletions cut 1 base from V and 0 bases from J, with 19 bases between. The CDR3 length is 19 residues. Germline V gene data show CDR1 as KGHSH and CDR2 as LQKENI.

The rearrangement joins TRBV7-2 to TRBJ1-1; 7 nucleotides align to TRBD1. Unmatched junction bases numbered 8, after V lost 5 bases and J lost 5 bases. The CDR3 is 14 amino acids. CDR1 SGHTA and CDR2 FQGNSA come from the germline V gene. CDR3 in amino acids: CASSNPGGTTEAFF. The CDR3 DNA is TGTGCCAGCAGCAACCCAGGGGGAACGACTGAAGCTTTCTTT.

This chain uses TRBV9 with TRBJ2-4, with D maybe TRBD1 (7 bases). Germline V gene lookup returns CDR1 SGDLS and CDR2 YYNGEE. The CDR3 totals 16 residues. The V gene lost 4 bases and the J gene lost 8 bases, with 22 bases spanning the gap. The CDR3 sequence: CASSLAPDRDFDIQYF. CDR3 nucleotide sequence: TGTGCCAGCAGCCTGGCCCCAGACAGGGACTTTGACATTCAGTACTTC.

This rearrangement joins TRBV30 to TRBJ1-6; no firm D call. The CDR3 loop spans 14 amino acids. V lost 0 bases and J lost 6, with 9 bases in between. CDR1 and CDR2 from the germline V gene are GTSNPN and SVGIG (reference sequence). CDR3 loop: CAWSVVGFNSPLHF. The DNA for the CDR3 is TGTGCCTGGAGTGTAGTGGGGTTTAATTCACCCCTCCACTTT.

This chain connects TRBV6-6 to TRBJ2-7, with no clear D. CDR3 length equals 14 residues. CDR1 and CDR2 (germline): MNHNY, SVGAGI (reference sequence). V gave up 5 bases and J gave up 0 bases, with 11 bases separating them. The CDR3 DNA follows: TGTGCCAGCAGTCTCGACATGAGCTCCTACGAGCAGTACTTC. Protein product: CASSLDMSSYEQYF.

This chain links TRBV6-6 with TRBJ1-4, with D possibly matching TRBD1 (5 bases). Germline loops: CDR1 MNHNY, CDR2 SVGAGI (reference sequence). The CDR3 consists of 13 residues. The V gene lost 11 bases and the J gene lost 8 bases, with 18 bases spanning the gap. The CDR3 sequence: CAGRSGFGEKLFF. Here the CDR3 DNA reads TGTGCCGGCCGATCAGGGTTTGGAGAAAAACTGTTTTTT.

This clone has just one count. CDR3 amino acids: CASSERGRVTGELFF. CDR3 nucleotide sequence: TGTGCCAGCAGTGAAAGGGGGCGCGTTACCGGGGAGCTGTTTTTT. The genes are TRBV7-9 and TRBJ2-2; 7 nucleotides match TRBD1. The germline V gene has CDR1 SEHNR and CDR2 FQNEAQ (reference sequence). The CDR3 contains 15 residues. V lost 6 bases and J lost 5; bases outside the gene matches: 9.

The gene calls are TRBV11-2 and TRBJ2-1, with a tentative D call TRBD1 (7 bases). Germline CDR1 reads SGHAT; CDR2 reads FQNNGV. The CDR3 covers 16 residues. Trimming took 1 base from V and 4 from J, leaving 14 bases between them. CDR3 residues: CASSLGRGLVYNEQFF. CDR3 sequence (DNA): TGTGCCAGCAGCTTAGGGAGGGGGCTGGTTTACAATGAGCAGTTCTTC.

This rearrangement joins TRBV19 to TRBJ2-5; the match to TRBD2 covers 12 bases. From germline, CDR1 is LNHDA and CDR2 SQIVND (reference sequence). This CDR3 comprises 15 residues. The trim removed 7 bases at V and 5 bases at J, leaving 8 bases unmatched. This CDR3 reads CASTQTSGSLETQYF. CDR3 in DNA: TGTGCCAGTACCCAGACTAGCGGGAGTTTGGAGACCCAGTACTTC.

A single count supports this clone. The V and J genes are TRBV5-1 and TRBJ2-4; possible D gene TRBD2, 5 bases. The germline CDR1 and CDR2 sequences are SGHRS and YFSETQ. V lost 4 bases and J 11 bases, leaving 16 bases between the germline ends. This CDR3 contains 13 residues. For the CDR3, the DNA is TGCGCCAGCAGCAATCCCGAGGGTGGTCTTCAGTACTTC. This translates into CASSNPEGGLQYF.

The rearrangement links TRBV21-1 to TRBJ2-2; whether TRBD1, the table's D call, matches the DNA was not checked. TRBV21-1 is flagged as a pseudogene. The CDR3 contains 14 residues. This chain's CDR3 is CASSSGHHTGELFF. DNA of the CDR3: TGTGCCAGCAGCTCTGGACATCACACCGGGGAGCTGTTTTTT.

The V call is TRBV5-4, the J call TRBJ1-2, with TRBD1 as a possible D gene (5 bases). Trimming shortened V by 4 bases and J by 0 bases, and 16 bases separated the two germline ends. CDR1 and CDR2 (germline): SGHNT, YYREEE (reference sequence). The CDR3 spans 16 residues. Written as DNA, the CDR3 is TGTGCCAGCAGCCCCCCTTCCGGGGCAGCTAACTATGGCTACACCTTC. It encodes CASSPPSGAANYGYTF.